A selection of T cell receptor beta chains follows, all from one sample in a study of neurological immune-mediated disorders. TCRdb ran MiXCR on the 5' RACE reads and lists one entry per CDR3 protein. This repertoire shows about 55,000 distinct CDR3 sequences, around 3.6% found once; its top ten account for around 1.5%. Material: PBMCs. All receptors derive from a man in his thirties or forties with multiple sclerosis. CDR3s include the opening cysteine and the closing phenylalanine or tryptophan. D genes are given only for firm matches. Clone size is given for some rows only: seen once, a few or many times, or a class if the clone is expanded.

cdr3_aa: CASSSGQGSAETQYF
cdr3_nt: TGTGCCAGCAGTTCCGGACAGGGGAGTGCAGAGACCCAGTACTTC
j_call: TRBJ2-5
d_call: TRBD1
v_call: TRBV27
clone_size: many

cdr3_aa: CASSLNMGRGYTF
cdr3_nt: TGTGCCAGCAGTTTAAATATGGGGCGAGGCTACACCTTC
j_call: TRBJ1-2
d_call: NA
v_call: TRBV12-3/TRBV12-4
clone_size: many

cdr3_aa: CASSLASTFSYEQYF
cdr3_nt: TGCGCCAGCAGCTTGGCGTCTACATTCTCCTACGAGCAGTACTTC
j_call: TRBJ2-7
d_call: NA
v_call: TRBV5-1
clone_size: many

cdr3_aa: CASSLTGQGTEAFF
cdr3_nt: TGTGCCAGCAGCTTAACTGGGCAGGGGACTGAAGCTTTCTTT
j_call: TRBJ1-1
d_call: NA
v_call: TRBV7-3
clone_size: many

cdr3_aa: CAISERGNGYTF
cdr3_nt: TGTGCCATCAGTGAGAGGGGGAATGGCTACACCTTC
j_call: TRBJ1-2
d_call: NA
v_call: TRBV10-3
clone_size: many

cdr3_aa: CATSRDKGSYEQYF
cdr3_nt: TGTGCCACCAGCAGAGATAAGGGGTCCTACGAGCAGTACTTC
j_call: TRBJ2-7
d_call: NA
v_call: TRBV15
clone_size: many

cdr3_aa: CASSYSGTRFTDTQYF
cdr3_nt: TGTGCCAGCAGTTATTCCGGGACTAGATTCACAGATACGCAGTATTTT
j_call: TRBJ2-3
d_call: TRBD2
v_call: TRBV6-5
clone_size: many

cdr3_aa: CASSLGQYGYTF
cdr3_nt: TGTGCCAGCAGCCTGGGACAGTATGGCTACACCTTC
j_call: TRBJ1-2
d_call: TRBD1
v_call: TRBV5-5
clone_size: many

cdr3_aa: CASSPRGGNQPQHF
cdr3_nt: TGCGCCAGCAGCCCCCGGGGGGGGAATCAGCCCCAGCATTTT
j_call: TRBJ1-5
d_call: NA
v_call: TRBV5-1
clone_size: many

cdr3_aa: CASSSGQILNTGELFF
cdr3_nt: TGTGCCAGCAGTTCAGGTCAGATCCTGAACACCGGGGAGCTGTTTTTT
j_call: TRBJ2-2
d_call: NA
v_call: TRBV12-3/TRBV12-4
clone_size: many

cdr3_aa: CASSQRGGSGYEQYF
cdr3_nt: TGTGCCAGCAGCCAAAGGGGCGGGAGTGGCTACGAGCAGTACTTC
j_call: TRBJ2-7
d_call: TRBD2
v_call: TRBV3-1
clone_size: many

cdr3_aa: CSARPGKSYEQYF
cdr3_nt: TGCAGTGCTAGGCCGGGAAAGTCCTACGAGCAGTACTTC
j_call: TRBJ2-7
d_call: NA
v_call: TRBV20-1
clone_size: NA

cdr3_aa: CASSLEGTVSYEQYF
cdr3_nt: TGCGCCAGCAGCTTGGAGGGGACAGTCTCCTACGAGCAGTACTTC
j_call: TRBJ2-7
d_call: TRBD1
v_call: TRBV5-1
clone_size: many

cdr3_aa: CASSQDLKRGPSYEQYF
cdr3_nt: TGTGCCAGCAGCCAAGATCTAAAGCGGGGACCCTCCTACGAGCAGTACTTC
j_call: TRBJ2-7
d_call: TRBD2
v_call: TRBV14
clone_size: many

cdr3_aa: CASSDGADQPQNF
cdr3_nt: TGTGCCAGCAGTGACGGGGCTGATCAGCCCCAGAATTTT
j_call: TRBJ1-5
d_call: NA
v_call: TRBV6-6
clone_size: many

cdr3_aa: CASSFPDRGTEAFF
cdr3_nt: TGCGCCAGCAGCTTTCCGGACAGGGGCACTGAAGCTTTCTTT
j_call: TRBJ1-1
d_call: TRBD1
v_call: TRBV5-1
clone_size: many

cdr3_aa: CSVRLANEQFF
cdr3_nt: TGCAGCGTCCGCCTAGCAAATGAGCAGTTCTTC
j_call: TRBJ2-1
d_call: NA
v_call: TRBV29-1
clone_size: many

cdr3_aa: CSARDLREVETQYF
cdr3_nt: TGCAGTGCTAGAGATCTCAGGGAGGTAGAGACCCAGTACTTC
j_call: TRBJ2-5
d_call: NA
v_call: TRBV20-1
clone_size: many

cdr3_aa: CASSSEWAEAFF
cdr3_nt: TGTGCCAGCAGTTCCGAATGGGCTGAAGCTTTCTTT
j_call: TRBJ1-1
d_call: NA
v_call: TRBV7-9
clone_size: many

cdr3_aa: CASRIDRGGTEAFF
cdr3_nt: TGTGCCAGCAGAATAGACAGGGGGGGGACTGAAGCTTTCTTT
j_call: TRBJ1-1
d_call: TRBD1
v_call: TRBV12-3/TRBV12-4
clone_size: many

cdr3_aa: CASSYDLADSYNEQFF
cdr3_nt: TGTGCCAGCAGTTACGACCTAGCGGACTCCTACAATGAGCAGTTCTTC
j_call: TRBJ2-1
d_call: TRBD2
v_call: TRBV6-5
clone_size: many

cdr3_aa: CATSRKTGRDQPQHF
cdr3_nt: TGTGCCACCAGCAGAAAGACAGGACGGGATCAGCCCCAGCATTTT
j_call: TRBJ1-5
d_call: NA
v_call: TRBV15
clone_size: many

cdr3_aa: CASKQDSINEKLFF
cdr3_nt: TGTGCCAGCAAACAGGACAGTATAAATGAAAAACTGTTTTTT
j_call: TRBJ1-4
d_call: NA
v_call: TRBV6-6
clone_size: NA

cdr3_aa: CASSLGRGTGTLHF
cdr3_nt: TGTGCCAGCAGCTTAGGGAGGGGGACCGGCACCCTCCACTTT
j_call: TRBJ1-6
d_call: NA
v_call: TRBV7-9
clone_size: many

cdr3_aa: CSARGGLAGLPSYEQYF
cdr3_nt: TGCAGTGCTAGGGGGGGACTAGCGGGACTCCCCTCCTACGAGCAGTACTTC
j_call: TRBJ2-7
d_call: TRBD2
v_call: TRBV20-1
clone_size: many

cdr3_aa: CSAQGLAGSSTDTQYF
cdr3_nt: TGCAGTGCGCAAGGACTAGCGGGATCTAGCACAGATACGCAGTATTTT
j_call: TRBJ2-3
d_call: TRBD2
v_call: TRBV20-1
clone_size: many

cdr3_aa: CASSAEPYGYTF
cdr3_nt: TGTGCCAGCAGCGCGGAGCCCTATGGCTACACCTTC
j_call: TRBJ1-2
d_call: NA
v_call: TRBV9
clone_size: NA

cdr3_aa: CSASPDRSYSYEQYF
cdr3_nt: TGCAGTGCTAGTCCCGACCGATCCTATTCCTACGAGCAGTACTTC
j_call: TRBJ2-7
d_call: NA
v_call: TRBV20-1
clone_size: many

cdr3_aa: CASSPRSPASGVYNEQFF
cdr3_nt: TGTGCCAGCTCACCTCGTAGCCCCGCTAGCGGGGTCTACAATGAGCAGTTCTTC
j_call: TRBJ2-1
d_call: TRBD2
v_call: TRBV18
clone_size: many

cdr3_aa: CASSLGAGQGLPTF
cdr3_nt: TGTGCCAGCAGCTTAGGGGCGGGACAGGGATTACCCACCTTC
j_call: TRBJ1-2
d_call: TRBD1
v_call: TRBV7-3
clone_size: many

cdr3_aa: CASSTQGGGNQPQHF
cdr3_nt: TGTGCCAGTAGTACACAGGGAGGGGGCAATCAGCCCCAGCATTTT
j_call: TRBJ1-5
d_call: NA
v_call: TRBV19
clone_size: NA

cdr3_aa: CSASLLSRKTFTEAFF
cdr3_nt: TGCAGTGCTAGCTTACTCTCAAGAAAGACATTCACTGAAGCTTTCTTT
j_call: TRBJ1-1
d_call: NA
v_call: TRBV20-1
clone_size: NA

cdr3_aa: CASSLSSTGDEQYF
cdr3_nt: TGTGCCAGCAGTTTATCCTCAACAGGGGACGAGCAGTACTTC
j_call: TRBJ2-7
d_call: TRBD1
v_call: TRBV28
clone_size: many

cdr3_aa: CASRPGTGVVGQPQHF
cdr3_nt: TGTGCCAGCCGCCCCGGGACAGGGGTGGTGGGACAGCCCCAGCATTTT
j_call: TRBJ1-5
d_call: TRBD1
v_call: TRBV12-3/TRBV12-4
clone_size: many

cdr3_aa: CASSSKGNTIYF
cdr3_nt: TGTGCCAGCAGCTCTAAGGGAAACACCATATATTTT
j_call: TRBJ1-3
d_call: NA
v_call: TRBV28
clone_size: many

cdr3_aa: CSARSGTGIYEQYF
cdr3_nt: TGCAGTGCTAGATCCGGGACAGGGATCTACGAGCAGTACTTC
j_call: TRBJ2-7
d_call: TRBD1
v_call: TRBV20-1
clone_size: many

cdr3_aa: CSANRGGTETQYF
cdr3_nt: TGCAGTGCTAATCGGGGGGGAACAGAGACCCAGTACTTC
j_call: TRBJ2-5
d_call: TRBD2
v_call: TRBV20-1
clone_size: many

cdr3_aa: CASSESGAFYNEQFF
cdr3_nt: TGTGCCAGCAGCGAGTCCGGGGCCTTCTACAATGAGCAGTTCTTC
j_call: TRBJ2-1
d_call: NA
v_call: TRBV9
clone_size: many

cdr3_aa: CATSRDPLNTEAFF
cdr3_nt: TGTGCCACCAGCAGAGATCCCCTGAACACTGAAGCTTTCTTT
j_call: TRBJ1-1
d_call: NA
v_call: TRBV15
clone_size: many

cdr3_aa: CASSLVSGQPQHF
cdr3_nt: TGCGCCAGCAGCTTGGTATCAGGTCAGCCCCAGCATTTT
j_call: TRBJ1-5
d_call: NA
v_call: TRBV5-1
clone_size: many

cdr3_aa: CASSSTGTGRGETQYF
cdr3_nt: TGTGCCAGCAGCTCGACCGGGACAGGGAGGGGAGAGACCCAGTACTTC
j_call: TRBJ2-5
d_call: TRBD1
v_call: TRBV13
clone_size: many